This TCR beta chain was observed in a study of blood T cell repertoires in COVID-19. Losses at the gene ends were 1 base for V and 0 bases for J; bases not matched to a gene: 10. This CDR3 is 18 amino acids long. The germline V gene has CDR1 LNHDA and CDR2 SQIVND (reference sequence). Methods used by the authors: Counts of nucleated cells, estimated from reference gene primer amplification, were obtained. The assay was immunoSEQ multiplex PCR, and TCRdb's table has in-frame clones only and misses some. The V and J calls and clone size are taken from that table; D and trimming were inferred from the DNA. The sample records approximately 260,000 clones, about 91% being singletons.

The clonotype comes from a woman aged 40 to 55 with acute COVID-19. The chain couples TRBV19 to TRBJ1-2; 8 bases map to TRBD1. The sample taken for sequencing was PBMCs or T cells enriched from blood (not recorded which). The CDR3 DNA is TGTGCCAGTAGTATAGTGGGGACAGGCCCGGTGGCTAACTATGGCTACACCTTC. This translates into CASSIVGTGPVANYGYTF.